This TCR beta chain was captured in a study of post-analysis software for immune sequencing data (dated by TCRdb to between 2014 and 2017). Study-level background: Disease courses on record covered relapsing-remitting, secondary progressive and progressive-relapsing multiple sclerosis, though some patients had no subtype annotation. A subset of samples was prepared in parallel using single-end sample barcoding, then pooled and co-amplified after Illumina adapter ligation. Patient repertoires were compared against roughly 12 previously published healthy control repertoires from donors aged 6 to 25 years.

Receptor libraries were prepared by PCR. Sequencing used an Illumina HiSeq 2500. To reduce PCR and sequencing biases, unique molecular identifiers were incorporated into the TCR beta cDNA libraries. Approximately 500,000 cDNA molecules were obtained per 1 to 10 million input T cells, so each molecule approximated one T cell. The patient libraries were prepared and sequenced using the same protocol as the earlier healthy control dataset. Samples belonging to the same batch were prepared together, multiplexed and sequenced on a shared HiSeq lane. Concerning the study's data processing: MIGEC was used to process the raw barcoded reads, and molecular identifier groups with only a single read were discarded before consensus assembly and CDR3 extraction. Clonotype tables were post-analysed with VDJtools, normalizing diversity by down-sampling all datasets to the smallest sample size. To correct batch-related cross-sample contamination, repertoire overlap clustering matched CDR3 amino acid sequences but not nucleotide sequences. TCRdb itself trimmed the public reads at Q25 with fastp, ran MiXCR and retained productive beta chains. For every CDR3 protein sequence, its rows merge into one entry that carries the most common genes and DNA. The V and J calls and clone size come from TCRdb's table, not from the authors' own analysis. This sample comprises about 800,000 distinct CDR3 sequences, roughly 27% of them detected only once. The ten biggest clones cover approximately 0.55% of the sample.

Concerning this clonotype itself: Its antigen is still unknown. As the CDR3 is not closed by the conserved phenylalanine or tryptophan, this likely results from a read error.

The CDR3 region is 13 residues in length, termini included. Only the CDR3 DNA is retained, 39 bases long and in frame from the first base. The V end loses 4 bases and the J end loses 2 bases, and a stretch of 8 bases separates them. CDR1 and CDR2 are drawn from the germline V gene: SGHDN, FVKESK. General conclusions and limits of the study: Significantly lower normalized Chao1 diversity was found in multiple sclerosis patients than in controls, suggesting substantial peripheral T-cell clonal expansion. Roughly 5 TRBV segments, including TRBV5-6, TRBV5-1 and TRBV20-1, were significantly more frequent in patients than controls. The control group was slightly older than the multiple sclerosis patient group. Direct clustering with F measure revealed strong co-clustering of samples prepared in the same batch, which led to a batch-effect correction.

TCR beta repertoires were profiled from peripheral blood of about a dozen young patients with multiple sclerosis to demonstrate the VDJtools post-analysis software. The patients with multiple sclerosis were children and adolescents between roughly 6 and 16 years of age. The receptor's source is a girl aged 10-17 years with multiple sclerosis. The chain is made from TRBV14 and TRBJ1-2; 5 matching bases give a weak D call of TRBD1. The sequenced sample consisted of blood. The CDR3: CASSLWGNYGYTC. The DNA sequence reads TGTGCCAGCAGCCTGTGGGGGAACTATGGCTACACCTGC.